Presented here are 2 T cell receptor beta chains from one specimen sequenced in a study of cytomegalovirus exposure and HLA in healthy donors. The primer mix had 60 Vbeta and 13 Jbeta primers. The method was immunoSEQ multiplex PCR; TCRdb's version includes in-frame clones alone and lacks a portion of them. Among approximately 170,000 clones listed, 70% to 80% were seen once. The sequencing input was PBMCs. These receptors all stem from a woman in her 40s in good health and CMV-seronegative.

The CDR3 loop is CASSMLAGLAGEQYF. The CDR3 DNA follows: TGCGCCAGCAGCATGCTAGCGGGACTGGCCGGAGAGCAGTACTTC. This chain uses TRBV5-1 with TRBJ2-7; TRBD2 matches at 9 bases. The CDR3 is 15 amino acids. Germline V gives CDR1 SGHRS, CDR2 YFSETQ. V was pared by 4 bases and J by 7 bases, with 12 bases of the junction left unmatched.

The genes are TRBV6-5 and TRBJ2-1; 7 nucleotides line up with TRBD2. The CDR3 has 13 residues. Germline CDR1 reads MNHEY; CDR2 reads SVGAGI. Trimming at V came to 11 bases and at J to 4 bases, leaving 8 bases not matched to a gene. The CDR3 loop reads CAAGAGVYNEQFF. The CDR3 nucleotides read TGTGCCGCCGGGGCGGGAGTTTACAATGAGCAGTTCTTC.